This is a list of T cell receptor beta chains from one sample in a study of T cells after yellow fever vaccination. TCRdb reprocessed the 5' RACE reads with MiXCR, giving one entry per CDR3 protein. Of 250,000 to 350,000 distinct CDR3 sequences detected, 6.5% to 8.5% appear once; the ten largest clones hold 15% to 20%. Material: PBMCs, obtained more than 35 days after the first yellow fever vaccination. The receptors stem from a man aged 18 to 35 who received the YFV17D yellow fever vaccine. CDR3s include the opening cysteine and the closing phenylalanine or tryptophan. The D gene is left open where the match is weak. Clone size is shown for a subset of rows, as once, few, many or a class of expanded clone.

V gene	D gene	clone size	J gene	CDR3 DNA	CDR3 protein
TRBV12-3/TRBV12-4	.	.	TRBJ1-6	TGTGCCAGCAGTCGACGGGTAGGGTTACCCCTCCACTTT	CASSRRVGLPLHF
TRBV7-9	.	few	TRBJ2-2	TGTGCCAGCGGGCAGGGGAGTACCGGGGAGCTGTTTTTT	CASGQGSTGELFF
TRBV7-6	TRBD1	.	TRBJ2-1	TGTGCCAGCAGTTCCGTCCGGGACAGGAGAAGCTCCTACAATGAGCAGTTCTTC	CASSSVRDRRSSYNEQFF
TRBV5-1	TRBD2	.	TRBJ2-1	TGCGCCAGCAGCTCCCCCGGGACTAGCGGGGGGGCCGGGCAGTTCTTC	CASSSPGTSGGAGQFF
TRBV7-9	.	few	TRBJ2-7	TGTGCCAGCGGTAGAGGTTACGAGCAGTACTTC	CASGRGYEQYF
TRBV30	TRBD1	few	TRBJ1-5	TGTGCCTGGAGTAGAGACAGGGAAAATCAGCCCCAGCATTTT	CAWSRDRENQPQHF
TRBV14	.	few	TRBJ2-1	TGTGCCAGCAGCCAGTTTTACAATGAGCAGTTCTTC	CASSQFYNEQFF
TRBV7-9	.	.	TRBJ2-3	TGTGCCAGCAGCTCCTCCGTTTTTGCCGCAGATACGCAGTATTTT	CASSSSVFAADTQYF
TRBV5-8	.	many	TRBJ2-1	TGTGCCAGCAGCCGCCTAGGGAGCTCCTACAATGAGCAGTTCTTC	CASSRLGSSYNEQFF
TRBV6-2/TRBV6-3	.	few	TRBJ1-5	TGTGCCAGCACCACCAGGGGAAGCAATCAGCCCCAGCATTTT	CASTTRGSNQPQHF
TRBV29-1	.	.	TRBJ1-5	TGCAGCGTTGCTGACGGTAGAAGTCCCCAGCATTTT	CSVADGRSPQHF
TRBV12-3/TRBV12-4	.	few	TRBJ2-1	TGTGCCAGCAGTCCCAAGGGGGGGGGCCCATCGGTACATGAGCAGTTCTTC	CASSPKGGGPSVHEQFF